What follows are 28 T cell receptor beta chains derived from one specimen sequenced in a study of metastatic and nonmetastatic thyroid tumors. TCRdb re-analyzed the PCR reads through MiXCR. Of 25,000 to 30,000 clones in the sample, about 4% were seen once. Thyroid surgery was performed in patients who had received no treatment beforehand. Sequences were obtained from blood. The receptors were gathered from a female donor with papillary thyroid cancer or a benign thyroid nodule (not recorded which). Some clones in this sample may be carry-over from other donors' samples.

V gene TRBV5-1 combines with J gene TRBJ1-1; D gene ambiguous. Per germline, CDR1 SGHRS and CDR2 YFSETQ. The germline V and J ends were trimmed by 3 bases and 1 base, with 19 bases remaining between them. This CDR3 region has 17 residues. In nucleotides, the CDR3 is TGCGCCAGCAGCTCCTATCTAACCTTTCAGGCGAACACTGAAGCTTTCTTT. This encodes CASSSYLTFQANTEAFF. The whole variable domain, remainder taken from reference TRBV5-1 and TRBJ1-1, is KAGVTQTPRYLIKTRGQQVTLSCSPISGHRSVSWYQQTPGQGLQFLFEYFSETQRNKGNFPGRFSGRQFSNSRSEMNVSTLELGDSALYLCASSSYLTFQANTEAFFGQGTRLTVV.

This chain uses TRBV19 with TRBJ1-2; D gene unclear. Per germline, CDR1 LNHDA and CDR2 SQIVND (reference sequence). This CDR3 has 11 residues. V lost 10 bases, J lost 8 bases, and 14 bases lay in between. The CDR3 spells CANTKGGGYTF. The CDR3 DNA reads TGTGCCAATACAAAAGGAGGGGGCTACACCTTC.

This clone was seen ten or more times. This chain links TRBV5-5 with TRBJ2-1; D unresolved. The CDR3 covers 14 residues. CDR1 and CDR2 (germline): SGHKS, YYEKEE (reference sequence). Trimming cost V 4 bases and J 2 bases, with 10 bases left between them. The DNA of the CDR3 is TGTGCCAGCAGCCCACACCTCGCCTACAATGAGCAGTTCTTC. It codes for CASSPHLAYNEQFF.

This clone was seen repeatedly, ten times or more. This sequence joins TRBV28 and TRBJ1-4; D call uncertain. Germline CDR1 MDHEN, CDR2 SYDVKM. V was cut by 4 bases and J by 8 bases, with 14 bases left in between. The CDR3 totals 14 residues. The CDR3 bases are TGTGCCAGCAGTTCTGGTCTGGGGAGGGAAAAACTGTTTTTT. Residues: CASSSGLGREKLFF.

This clone has only a few counts. The chain couples TRBV20-1 to TRBJ1-1; 9 bases align to TRBD1. This CDR3 has 12 residues. The V gene end was trimmed by 5 bases and the J gene end by 3 bases; junction bases not matched to a gene: 1. Germline CDR1 reads DFQATT; CDR2 reads SNEGSKA (reference sequence). CDR3 DNA: TGCAGTGCTCGACAGGGGGACACTGAAGCTTTCTTT. This gives the protein CSARQGDTEAFF.

The table lists this clone with many counts. This chain joins TRBV28 and TRBJ2-2; no firm D call. The CDR3 extends over 14 amino acids. The germline CDR1 and CDR2 sequences are MDHEN and SYDVKM. V was cut by 6 bases and J by 5 bases, with 13 bases left in between. In DNA, the CDR3 is TGTGCCAGCAGCCACTTGGGTAGGACCGGGGAGCTGTTTTTT. Amino acid sequence: CASSHLGRTGELFF.

The chain carries TRBV19 and TRBJ2-7; a weak D match, TRBD2 (6 bases). Germline V gene data show CDR1 as LNHDA and CDR2 as SQIVND (reference sequence). The CDR3 is 14 amino acids. The V end lost 4 bases, the J end lost 0 bases, and 10 bases lay between the germline ends. CDR3 nucleotide sequence: TGTGCCAGTAGTAGACTAGGCTTCTCCTACGAGCAGTACTTC. It codes for CASSRLGFSYEQYF.

Only a few counts were recorded for this clone. This specimen includes other DNA sequences encoding the same CDR3. The chain carries TRBV14 and TRBJ1-2; D ambiguous. The CDR3 length is 14 residues. Germline values: CDR1 SGHDN, CDR2 FVKESK. Trimming stripped 3 bases from V and 4 bases from J, with 12 bases between. The CDR3 coding sequence is TGTGCCAGCAGCCAGGTCGAATGGGGCTATGGCTACACCTTC. It codes for CASSQVEWGYGYTF.

This clone is medium-sized within its sample. V is TRBV6-1 and J is TRBJ2-7, with 8 bases that match TRBD2. This CDR3 has 14 amino acids. Germline assignment: CDR1 MNHNS and CDR2 SASEGT. With V trimmed by 6 bases and J by 6 bases, 10 bases remained unmatched. CDR3: CASRDGTRSPEQYF. For the CDR3, the DNA is TGTGCCAGCAGGGACGGGACTAGGTCCCCCGAGCAGTACTTC.

This clone was observed a few times. The rearrangement joins TRBV6-5 to TRBJ2-2; D gene uncertain. The CDR3 length is 13 residues. Deletions cut 2 bases from V and 4 bases from J, with 5 bases between. The germline V gene encodes CDR1 MNHEY and CDR2 SVGAGI. The CDR3 nucleotides are TGTGCCAGCAGTTACCCAGGCACCGGGGAGCTGTTTTTT. This encodes CASSYPGTGELFF.

This clone has a count of ten or more. J is TRBJ2-1 and V is TRBV19, with 11 bases identical to TRBD2. The length of the CDR3 is 17 residues. Per the germline V gene, CDR1 is LNHDA and CDR2 is SQIVND (reference sequence). J lost 7 bases, V lost 4 bases, and 12 bases had no gene match. The CDR3 loop reads CASSTLDVAGGRNEQFF. The CDR3 DNA reads as TGTGCCAGTAGTACTTTAGATGTAGCGGGAGGGCGAAATGAGCAGTTCTTC.

This clone was counted ten times or more. At one of its ends the junction is not consistent with the germline gene, which may arise from a read error. The sample contains more than one DNA sequence encoding this CDR3. The rearrangement joins TRBV28 to TRBJ1-4; the D gene is possibly TRBD1 (6 bases). Germline V gene sequence: CDR1 MDHEN, CDR2 SYDVKM. There are 14 residues in the CDR3. The CDR3 reads CASSLGILQGKLFF. CDR3 nucleotide sequence: TGTGCTAGCAGTTTAGGGATTTTACAGGGAAAACTGTTTTTT.

This clone was detected only a few times. This chain joins TRBV20-1 and TRBJ2-7; 9 bases are a match to TRBD2. The CDR3 length is 16 residues. V shed 5 bases, J shed 3 bases, and the junction held 14 bases outside the gene matches. Germline V gene data show CDR1 as DFQATT and CDR2 as SNEGSKA (reference sequence). The DNA of the CDR3 is TGCAGTGCTCCTTCCTATACTAGCGGGCTTTACTACGAGCAGTACTTC. Translated: CSAPSYTSGLYYEQYF.

This clone was observed many times. The V call is TRBV5-1, the J call TRBJ1-1, with D uncertain. Germline V gives CDR1 SGHRS, CDR2 YFSETQ. The CDR3 runs to 12 residues. Trimming stripped 0 bases from V and 2 bases from J, with 2 bases between. The CDR3 DNA reads TGCGCCAGCAGCTTGGATAACACTGAAGCTTTCTTT. It codes for CASSLDNTEAFF.

J is TRBJ1-2 and V is TRBV19; 7 bases are a match to TRBD1. With 0 bases clipped from V and 7 bases from J, the junction kept 5 bases outside the gene matches. CDR1 is LNHDA, CDR2 SQIVND, per germline (reference sequence). The CDR3 spans 14 residues. Here the CDR3 reads CASSIDDRASGYTF. CDR3 bases: TGTGCCAGTAGTATAGACGACAGGGCGAGTGGCTACACCTTC.

This clone is medium-sized (0.01 to 0.1%) in the sample. This chain uses TRBV28 with TRBJ1-5; D gene ambiguous. Between the trimmed V and J ends, which lost 2 bases and 5 bases, there was a span of 4 bases. CDR3 length: 12 residues. Germline V lookup: CDR1 MDHEN, CDR2 SYDVKM. The CDR3, as DNA: TGTGCCAGCAGTTTAAACGATCAGCCCCAGCATTTT. This translates into CASSLNDQPQHF.

By its share, this clone is medium-sized. V usage is TRBV6-1 and J usage is TRBJ1-1, with D unclear. The CDR3 sequence is 15 residues long. V lost 5 bases and J 4 bases, leaving 17 bases between the germline ends. Germline V lookup: CDR1 MNHNS, CDR2 SASEGT. CDR3 DNA: TGTGCCAGCAGTTACGTTTCAGGTGGGAGCACTGAAGCTTTCTTT. Translation: CASSYVSGGSTEAFF.

V and J are TRBV5-1 and TRBJ1-3; D possibly corresponds to TRBD1 (5 bases). The CDR3 contains 18 residues. The germline V gene encodes CDR1 SGHRS and CDR2 YFSETQ. V gave up 4 bases and J gave up 0 bases, with 20 bases separating them. The CDR3 protein is CASSRQIQGGNSGNTIYF. The CDR3 DNA sequence: TGCGCCAGCAGCCGACAAATCCAGGGTGGAAACTCTGGAAACACCATATATTTT.

Note on this clone: A clone one base away is much larger, so this may be a read error. This chain connects TRBV28 to TRBJ1-5; D unresolved. The CDR3 has 15 amino acids. Germline CDR1 is MDHEN and CDR2 is SYDVKM. The CDR3 spells CASSLIGGREHPQHF. In nucleotides, the CDR3 is TGCGCCAGCAGTTTGATAGGAGGGCGCGAGCATCCCCAGCATTTT. The full variable domain, rest sourced from reference TRBV28 and TRBJ1-5, is DVKVTQSSRYLVKRTGEKVFLECVQDMDHENMFWYRQDPGLGLRLIYFSYDVKMKEKGDIPEGYSVSREKKERFSLILESASTNQTSMYLCASSLIGGREHPQHFGDGTRLSIL.

At least ten counts were recorded for this clone. The chain couples TRBV3-1 to TRBJ2-7; no definite D call. With 4 bases removed from V and 5 bases from J, the gap between germline ends came to 9 bases. The CDR3 contains 12 residues. The germline V gene has CDR1 LGHDT and CDR2 YNNKEL (reference sequence). DNA for the CDR3: TGTGCCAGCAGCCTAAGTGTGGACGAGCAGTACTTC. Residues: CASSLSVDEQYF.

This clone came up a few times. The chain joins TRBV7-9 to TRBJ2-5; a weak D match, TRBD2 (5 bases). Germline V lookup: CDR1 SEHNR, CDR2 FQNEAQ (reference sequence). Trimming shortened V by 1 base and J by 6 bases, and 21 bases separated the two germline ends. This CDR3 has 17 amino acids. The DNA of the CDR3 is TGTGCCAGCAGCTTAGGCGACGGGGTGGGATTAATGAAGACCCAGTACTTC. Protein product: CASSLGDGVGLMKTQYF. Full variable domain (rest looked up from reference TRBV7-9 and TRBJ2-5): DTGVSQNPRHKITKRGQNVTFRCDPISEHNRLYWYRQTLGQGPEFLTYFQNEAQLEKSRLLSDRFSAERPKGSFSTLEIQRTEQGDSAMYLCASSLGDGVGLMKTQYFGPGTRLLVL.

The chain uses TRBV6-2 or TRBV6-3 and TRBJ2-3; D remains ambiguous. Trimming left V 0 bases short and J 4 bases short, with 5 bases between. In germline, CDR1 is MNHEY, CDR2 SVGEGT. The CDR3 sequence is 13 residues long. The chain's CDR3 is CASSYSGPDTQYF. CDR3 coding DNA: TGTGCCAGCAGTTACTCGGGTCCAGATACGCAGTATTTT.

This chain uses TRBV28 with TRBJ1-5; tentatively, D is TRBD1 (5 bases). The CDR3 length is 14 residues. The V gene lost 8 bases and the J gene lost 0 bases, with 11 bases spanning the gap. Per germline, CDR1 MDHEN and CDR2 SYDVKM. CDR3 in DNA: TGTGCCAGCCGACGGACAATTAGCAATCAGCCCCAGCATTTT. The encoded protein is CASRRTISNQPQHF.

The V gene is TRBV7-2, the J gene TRBJ1-1; no definite D call. Trimming left V 3 bases short and J 2 bases short, with 10 bases between. CDR1 is SGHTA, CDR2 FQGNSA, per germline. The CDR3 sequence is 14 residues long. The CDR3 reads CASSLWTGNTEAFF. The CDR3, as DNA: TGTGCCAGCAGCTTGTGGACGGGAAACACTGAAGCTTTCTTT.

This clone was counted only a few times. The chain carries TRBV7-2 and TRBJ1-3, with no clear D. The CDR3 is 14 residues long. Trimming removed 2 bases from V and 0 bases from J, with 5 bases in between. From germline, CDR1 is SGHTA and CDR2 FQGNSA. The CDR3 is CASSLMVSGNTIYF. CDR3 sequence (DNA): TGTGCCAGCAGCTTAATGGTCTCTGGAAACACCATATATTTT. Based on the CDR3 plus reference TRBV7-2 and TRBJ1-3, the full variable domain is GAGVSQSPSNKVTEKGKDVELRCDPISGHTALYWYRQSLGQGLEFLIYFQGNSAPDKSGLPSDRFSAERTGGSVSTLTIQRTQQEDSAVYLCASSLMVSGNTIYFGEGSWLTVV.

This clone was seen repeatedly, ten times or more. This sequence joins TRBV5-6 and TRBJ2-3, with D possibly being TRBD2 (6 bases). This CDR3 is 14 amino acids long. Trimming removed 1 base from V and 6 bases from J, with 12 bases in between. Looked up from germline, CDR1 is SGHDT and CDR2 is YYEEEE. The CDR3 sequence is CASSLLLAPDTQYF. The CDR3 DNA sequence: TGTGCCAGCAGCTTGCTACTAGCACCCGATACGCAGTATTTT.

Comment on this clone: A junction end diverges from the germline sequence, so it may reflect a read error. J is TRBJ2-2 and V is TRBV12-3 or TRBV12-4; tentatively, D is TRBD2 (6 bases). The CDR3 has 16 amino acids. The chain's CDR3 is CASSLAPGVSTGELFF. CDR3 nucleotides: TGTGCCAGCAGTTTAGCGCCGGGAGTTAGTACCGGGGAGCTGTTCTTT.

This clone was seen a few times. The chain recombines TRBV28 with TRBJ2-7; D unresolved. This CDR3 has 13 amino acids. Germline V gene data show CDR1 as MDHEN and CDR2 as SYDVKM. Deletions cut 6 bases from V and 3 bases from J, with 12 bases between. This CDR3 reads CASRTLQFYEQYF. In nucleotides, the CDR3 is TGTGCCAGCAGGACCCTACAGTTCTACGAGCAGTACTTC.